The sequence of this TCR beta chain was determined in a study of STAT5B mutations in CD4+ large granular lymphocyte leukemia. Regarding this clone: Its antigen is unknown.

The assay was run at survey level. TCRdb keeps only in-frame clones here, not all; method: immunoSEQ multiplex PCR. The sample has 20,000 to 25,000 clones, about 80% seen once. Whole-study results and caveats: Patient CD4-sorted repertoires stayed more clonal than healthy ones after leukemic-clone removal.

Germline CDR1 and CDR2: MNHEY and SVGAGI. CDR3 length: 14 amino acids. V gave up 4 bases and J gave up 4 bases, with 11 bases separating them. Sequenced input: CD4+ T cells from blood buffy coats. This clonotype originated in a human donor in good health. V and J are TRBV6-5 and TRBJ1-5; D call uncertain. In DNA, the CDR3 is TGTGCCAGCAGTTCCGGGATCATAAATCAGCCCCAGCATTTT. This gives the protein CASSSGIINQPQHF.